The 11 T cell receptor beta chains in this list originate from one sample, sequenced in a study of blood T cell repertoires in COVID-19 (dated by TCRdb to 2019 to 2021). The library relied on the immunoSEQ multiplex PCR assay. The table was pulled from immuneACCESS by TCRdb, which kept in-frame rearrangements only. Such tables lose some clones; where checked, under half of the loss comes from unresolved V genes, and the rest has no known cause. This sample is represented by roughly 150,000 clones; roughly 89% of them were singletons. Under 3% of the sample goes to the ten largest clones. The sample taken for sequencing was peripheral blood. All receptors derive from a man in his sixties with active or convalescent COVID-19.

The V call is TRBV19, the J call TRBJ2-6; TRBD1 is a possible D gene (6 bases). V lost 6 bases, J lost 0 bases, and 12 bases lay in between. Looked up from germline, CDR1 is LNHDA and CDR2 is SQIVND (reference sequence). The CDR3 runs to 16 residues. CDR3 in amino acids: CASRATGFSGANVLTF. In DNA, the CDR3 is TGTGCCAGTAGGGCAACAGGGTTCTCTGGGGCCAACGTCCTGACTTTC.

V and J are TRBV28 and TRBJ2-3; weak D call: TRBD2 (5 bases). The V end lost 1 base, the J end lost 4 bases, and 9 bases lay between the germline ends. Germline V CDR1 and CDR2: MDHEN, SYDVKM. The CDR3 runs to 14 residues. CDR3 nucleotide sequence: TGTGCCAGCAGTTTATTTAGCGAGTCAGATACGCAGTATTTT. Translation: CASSLFSESDTQYF.

The chain carries TRBV7-2 and TRBJ2-7, with 10 bases aligning to TRBD2. J was trimmed by 2 bases and V by 4 bases; bases with no gene match: 5. CDR1 is SGHTA, CDR2 FQGNSA, per germline. The CDR3 spans 15 residues. CDR3 sequence (DNA): TGTGCCAGCAGCTATAGCGGGGGGCCTGCCTACGAGCAGTACTTC. Residues: CASSYSGGPAYEQYF. Variable domain in full (rest from reference TRBV7-2 and TRBJ2-7): GAGVSQSPSNKVTEKGKDVELRCDPISGHTALYWYRQSLGQGLEFLIYFQGNSAPDKSGLPSDRFSAERTGGSVSTLTIQRTQQEDSAVYLCASSYSGGPAYEQYFGPGTRLTVT.

The chain carries TRBV28 and TRBJ1-2; no definite D call. Germline V lookup: CDR1 MDHEN, CDR2 SYDVKM. The CDR3 sequence is 15 residues long. V lost 8 bases to trimming and J lost 4 bases, with 20 bases between them. The CDR3 nucleotides read TGTGCCAGCCTTTCGCCCAGCAGACTTGGCTATGGCTACACCTTC. Encoded protein: CASLSPSRLGYGYTF.

This clone appeared a few times. The rearrangement uses TRBV7-2 and TRBJ1-1; D unclear. The V end lost 7 bases, the J end lost 1 base, and 13 bases lay between the germline ends. Germline assignment: CDR1 SGHTA and CDR2 FQGNSA. CDR3 size: 14 residues. The CDR3: CASNAGDGNTEAFF. For the CDR3, the DNA is TGTGCCAGCAACGCAGGTGACGGGAACACTGAAGCTTTCTTT.

The genes are TRBV18 and TRBJ1-5, with a tentative D call TRBD1 (6 bases). Germline CDR1 reads KGHSH; CDR2 reads LQKENI. CDR3 size: 16 residues. V shed 2 bases and J shed 6 bases, with 17 bases lying between them. CDR3 amino acids: CASSPKGSGAVQPQHF. The CDR3 DNA reads TGTGCCAGCTCACCAAAAGGTTCAGGGGCGGTTCAGCCCCAGCATTTT.

The genes are TRBV30 and TRBJ2-3; TRBD2 matches 10 bases. V lost 1 base and J lost 7; bases outside the gene matches: 5. CDR1 and CDR2 from the germline V gene are GTSNPN and SVGIG (reference sequence). This CDR3 region has 14 residues. The CDR3 region is CAWSAAGGGHTQYF. The CDR3 nucleotides are TGTGCCTGGAGTGCAGCGGGAGGGGGGCATACGCAGTATTTT.

The chain recombines TRBV7-3 with TRBJ2-5; D is uncertain. CDR1 and CDR2 from the germline V gene are SGHTA and FQGTGA. The V and J ends lost 4 bases and 4 bases respectively, with 7 bases between them. This CDR3 contains 12 residues. CDR3 amino acids: CASSSPGETQYF. The CDR3 coding sequence is TGTGCCAGCAGCTCCCCCGGAGAGACCCAGTACTTC.

The V call is TRBV7-9, the J call TRBJ1-4, with D possibly TRBD1 on 6 matching bases. The CDR3 spans 16 residues. Germline CDR1 and CDR2: SEHNR and FQNEAQ (reference sequence). The V end lost 5 bases, the J end lost 8 bases, and 21 bases lay between the germline ends. The CDR3 protein is CASSQPHRDAEEKLFF. Here the CDR3 DNA reads TGTGCCAGCAGCCAGCCCCACAGGGATGCAGAAGAAAAACTGTTTTTT.

This rearrangement joins TRBV7-2 to TRBJ1-5, with 8 bases lining up with TRBD1. The V segment lost 0 bases and the J segment 4 bases; nucleotides outside the gene matches: 2. In germline, CDR1 is SGHTA, CDR2 FQGNSA. The CDR3 length is 15 residues. The CDR3 reads CASSLAGQGNQPQHF. The CDR3 DNA reads TGTGCCAGCAGCTTAGCCGGACAGGGTAATCAGCCCCAGCATTTT.

CDR3 sequence reads: CASRQGFGEKLFF. The CDR3 nucleotides are TGTGCCAGCAGACAGGGTTTTGGGGAAAAACTGTTTTTT. The chain has TRBV6-5 and TRBJ1-4; D is perhaps TRBD1 (6 bases). V lost 6 bases and J 8 bases, leaving 13 bases between the germline ends. CDR3 length equals 13 residues. Germline-derived CDR1 and CDR2 are MNHEY and SVGAGI.